The 11 T cell receptor beta chains given below trace back to one sample, sequenced in a study of metastatic and nonmetastatic thyroid tumors (TCRdb year 2020). No treatment had been received by any patient before thyroid surgery. To prepare the library, PCR was applied. TCRdb lists the instrument as Illumina HiSeq 4000. TCRdb applied fastp at Q25 and MiXCR to the public reads, then kept only in-frame beta chains. Present in this sample are about 7,900 clones, approximately 27% of which were seen just once. Together, the top ten hold about 5.9% of the sample. Sequencing was carried out using adjacent normal tissue. These receptors were collected from a female donor with papillary thyroid cancer or a benign thyroid nodule (not recorded which). Some clones in this sample may be carry-over from other donors' samples.

J is TRBJ2-2 and V is TRBV7-7; TRBD1 matches 8 bases. The CDR3 consists of 13 residues. The germline V gene encodes CDR1 SSHAT and CDR2 FNYEAQ (reference sequence). The CDR3 here is CASGQGRAGELFF. In nucleotides, the CDR3 is TGTGCTAGCGGACAGGGAAGGGCCGGGGAGCTGTTTTTT.

This clone was picked up a small number of times. J is TRBJ2-7 and V is TRBV6-1; 9 positions agree with TRBD1. V dropped 5 bases and J dropped 5; count of bases not matched to a gene: 7. The germline CDR1 and CDR2 sequences are MNHNS and SASEGT. The CDR3 is made up of 14 amino acids. CDR3 nucleotides: TGTGCCAGCAGTCAGGACAGGGGTAACCACGAGCAGTACTTC. Translating it yields CASSQDRGNHEQYF.

This rearrangement joins TRBV2 to TRBJ2-5; D is possibly TRBD1 (5 bases). Trimming stripped 7 bases from V and 5 bases from J, with 17 bases between. The CDR3 consists of 14 residues. The germline V gene encodes CDR1 SNHLY and CDR2 FYNNEI. The CDR3 sequence: CASTGEGDGETQYF. The CDR3, as DNA: TGTGCCAGCACAGGAGAAGGGGATGGGGAGACCCAGTACTTC.

V and J are TRBV29-1 and TRBJ2-1; D call uncertain. The CDR3 runs 12 residues. Trimming took off 3 bases at V and 7 bases at J, with 10 bases between the two ends. The germline V gene has CDR1 SQVTM and CDR2 ANQGSEA. CDR3 bases: TGCAGCGTTGATCTCGGTTGGAATGAGCAGTTCTTC. Protein sequence: CSVDLGWNEQFF.

This clone is medium-sized (0.01 to 0.1%) in the sample. For the CDR3, the DNA is TGCAGTGCTAGAGAGATAGGGACAGCGAATCAGCCCCAGCATTTT. Residues: CSAREIGTANQPQHF. V and J are TRBV20-1 and TRBJ1-5; 7 nucleotides match TRBD1. V gave up 0 bases and J gave up 4 bases; unmatched junction bases: 6. Germline CDR1 DFQATT, CDR2 SNEGSKA (reference sequence). CDR3 length equals 15 residues.

By share of the sample, this clone is medium-sized. The V call is TRBV6-1, the J call TRBJ2-5; 9 bases match TRBD2. The CDR3 is made up of 16 amino acids. V was clipped by 6 bases and J by 2 bases; unmatched bases: 10. Germline-derived CDR1 and CDR2 are MNHNS and SASEGT. Written as DNA, the CDR3 is TGTGCCAGCAGGGATCCGGGACTAGCAGATCAAGAGACCCAGTACTTC. It yields the protein CASRDPGLADQETQYF.

This clone was observed a handful of times. The chain recombines TRBV19 with TRBJ2-2; 8 bases are shared with TRBD1. Germline CDR1 reads LNHDA; CDR2 reads SQIVND (reference sequence). V shed 5 bases and J 8 bases; nucleotides not matched to a gene: 4. This CDR3 contains 13 residues. This CDR3 is CASSQGASGELFF. The CDR3 bases are TGTGCCAGTAGTCAGGGGGCGTCGGGGGAGCTGTTTTTT.

This clone has more than one count but fewer than ten. This rearrangement joins TRBV5-1 to TRBJ1-4, with TRBD1 identical over 12 bases. The CDR3 length is 16 residues. Germline V gives CDR1 SGHRS, CDR2 YFSETQ. The J segment lost 5 bases and the V segment lost 2 bases, leaving 4 bases of the junction unmatched. The CDR3 nucleotides are TGCGCCAGCAGCTTCGGGACAGGGGGCGCGAATGAAAAACTGTTTTTT. Protein product: CASSFGTGGANEKLFF.

V is TRBV7-9 and J is TRBJ2-5, with D possibly matching TRBD1 (6 bases). This CDR3 contains 15 residues. V was cut by 5 bases and J by 5 bases, with 18 bases left in between. Germline-derived CDR1 and CDR2 are SEHNR and FQNEAQ (reference sequence). DNA for the CDR3: TGTGCCAGCAGCCCTAAGGGACACGGAAGCGAGACCCAGTACTTC. The encoded protein is CASSPKGHGSETQYF.

This clone showed up many times. V usage is TRBV6-1 and J usage is TRBJ2-7, with TRBD1 matching over 9 bases. The CDR3 consists of 13 residues. Germline CDR1 MNHNS, CDR2 SASEGT. V gave up 8 bases and J gave up 4 bases; unmatched junction bases: 6. The CDR3 spells CASARDREYEQYF. The CDR3 bases are TGTGCCAGCGCCCGGGACAGGGAGTACGAGCAGTACTTC.

This clone occurred many times. A much bigger clone sits one base away, suggesting this may be a read error. The genes are TRBV2 and TRBJ1-2; D is unclear. CDR3 length: 12 amino acids. V shed 3 bases and J shed 12 bases, with 14 bases lying between them. Germline V lookup: CDR1 SNHLY, CDR2 FYNNEI. CDR3 nucleotide sequence: TGTGCCAGCAGTGACGCGCAAAGGGCCCACACCTTC. This translates into CASSDAQRAHTF.